These T cell receptor beta chains were read from a single sample in a study of blood T cell repertoires in COVID-19. Generated by immunoSEQ multiplex PCR, the TCRdb table keeps only in-frame clones and is missing some. The sample holds approximately 31,000 clones; 91% are singletons and the top ten take around 9.6%. Sequenced: peripheral blood. These receptors were taken from a human donor with active COVID-19. The donor label of this sample is uncertain. Both conserved end residues are part of each CDR3. D genes are given only for firm matches. Only some rows state a clone size, as once, few, many or a class for expanded clones.

V gene	J gene	D gene	clone size	CDR3 protein	CDR3 DNA
TRBV19	TRBJ1-5	TRBD1	-	CASSTGTGNSNQPQHF	TGTGCCAGTAGTACCGGGACAGGGAATAGCAATCAGCCCCAGCATTTT
TRBV7-9	TRBJ2-7	TRBD2	once	CASSQLAGSYEQYF	TGTGCCAGCAGCCAACTAGCGGGCTCCTACGAGCAGTACTTC
TRBV29-1	TRBJ2-1	-	once	CSGGKAGGAYNEQFF	TGCAGCGGGGGAAAAGCGGGTGGGGCCTACAATGAGCAGTTCTTC
TRBV10-3	TRBJ2-5	TRBD1	-	CAISESATGVRETQYF	TGTGCCATCAGTGAGTCAGCCACAGGGGTCCGAGAGACCCAGTACTTC
TRBV27	TRBJ1-6	-	-	CASTLGRGVSPLHF	TGTGCCAGCACCTTGGGGCGGGGGGTCTCACCCCTCCACTTT
TRBV5-6	TRBJ1-2	-	-	CASSSGDPGYTF	TGTGCCAGCAGTTCAGGGGATCCTGGCTACACCTTC
TRBV11-2	TRBJ2-4	TRBD1	few	CASSLVAGTGWNIQYF	TGTGCCAGCAGCTTAGTTGCCGGGACAGGGTGGAACATTCAGTACTTC
TRBV2	TRBJ2-2	-	-	CASSPDRNTGELFF	TGTGCCAGCAGTCCCGACAGGAACACCGGGGAGCTGTTTTTT
TRBV5-4	TRBJ2-7	TRBD2	-	CASRHGTSRSYEQYF	TGTGCCAGCAGGCATGGGACTAGCCGTTCCTACGAGCAGTACTTC
TRBV7-9	TRBJ2-5	TRBD2	-	CASRDRTSGIGGETQYF	TGTGCCAGCAGAGACCGGACTAGCGGGATTGGAGGAGAGACCCAGTACTTC
TRBV5-1	TRBJ2-1	-	few	CASSPLDTGRNEQFF	TGCGCCAGCAGCCCCCTTGACACAGGGCGGAATGAGCAGTTCTTC
TRBV6-6	TRBJ2-5	-	-	CASKFRETQYF	TGTGCCAGCAAATTTCGGGAGACCCAGTACTTC
TRBV27	TRBJ2-7	-	-	CASSLIQGGEQYF	TGTGCCAGCAGTTTGATTCAGGGGGGCGAGCAGTACTTC
TRBV6-2/TRBV6-3	TRBJ2-1	TRBD2	-	CASSHGASGRSDEQFF	TGTGCCAGCAGCCACGGGGCTAGCGGGAGATCCGATGAGCAGTTCTTC
TRBV4-1	TRBJ2-3	TRBD2	-	CASSQSGLRTDTQYF	TGCGCCAGCAGCCAATCGGGACTACGCACAGATACGCAGTATTTT
TRBV6-2/TRBV6-3	TRBJ2-1	TRBD1	-	CASSRQGVDEQFF	TGTGCCAGCAGCCGACAGGGTGTTGATGAGCAGTTCTTC
TRBV9	TRBJ2-6	TRBD1	-	CASSRWGQGRDGANVLTF	TGTGCCAGCAGCCGCTGGGGACAGGGAAGAGATGGGGCCAACGTCCTGACTTTC
TRBV6-2/TRBV6-3	TRBJ2-7	TRBD2	-	CASSYGEGYDEQYF	TGTGCCAGCAGTTACGGGGAGGGTTACGACGAGCAGTACTTC
TRBV12-3/TRBV12-4	TRBJ1-2	TRBD1	-	CASTTGQAYGYTF	TGTGCCAGCACCACAGGACAGGCCTATGGCTACACCTTC
TRBV19	TRBJ1-4	TRBD1	once	CASSTGQGGEKLFF	TGTGCCAGTAGTACAGGACAGGGGGGTGAAAAACTGTTTTTT
TRBV7-2	TRBJ2-7	-	-	CASSLGGTGTRGEQYF	TGTGCCAGCAGCTTAGGCGGGACAGGGACTAGGGGCGAGCAGTACTTC
TRBV10-3	TRBJ1-4	TRBD1	-	CAISVVFGVRGQGNEKLFF	TGTGCCATCAGTGTGGTGTTCGGAGTAAGGGGGCAGGGTAATGAAAAACTGTTTTTT